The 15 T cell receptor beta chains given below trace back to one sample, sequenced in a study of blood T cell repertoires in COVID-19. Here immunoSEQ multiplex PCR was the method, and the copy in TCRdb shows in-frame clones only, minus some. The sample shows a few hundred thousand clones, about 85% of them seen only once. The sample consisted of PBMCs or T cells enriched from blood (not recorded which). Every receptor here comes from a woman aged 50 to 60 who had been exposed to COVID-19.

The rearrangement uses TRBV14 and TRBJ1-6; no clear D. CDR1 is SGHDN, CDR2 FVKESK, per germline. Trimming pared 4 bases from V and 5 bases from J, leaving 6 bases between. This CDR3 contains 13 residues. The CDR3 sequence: CASSPRNNSPLHF. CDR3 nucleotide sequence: TGTGCCAGCAGCCCGCGGAATAATTCACCCCTCCACTTT.

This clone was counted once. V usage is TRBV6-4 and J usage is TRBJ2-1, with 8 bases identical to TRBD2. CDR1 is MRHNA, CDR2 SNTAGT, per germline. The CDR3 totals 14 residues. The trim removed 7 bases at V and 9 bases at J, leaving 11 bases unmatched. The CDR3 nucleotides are TGTGCCAGCACCCTCCGCCCGGGAGGGGGTGAGCAGTTCTTC. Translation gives CASTLRPGGGEQFF.

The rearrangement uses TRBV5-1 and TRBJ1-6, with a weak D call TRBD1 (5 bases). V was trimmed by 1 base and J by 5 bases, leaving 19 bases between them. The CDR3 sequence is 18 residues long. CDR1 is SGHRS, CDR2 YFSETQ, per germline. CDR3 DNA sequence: TGCGCCAGCAGCTTGAAGGCTTTAGGGGAAGGGAATAATTCACCCCTCCACTTT. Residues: CASSLKALGEGNNSPLHF.

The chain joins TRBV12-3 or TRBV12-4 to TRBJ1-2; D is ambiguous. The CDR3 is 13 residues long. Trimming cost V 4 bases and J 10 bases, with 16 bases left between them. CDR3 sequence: CASSSLGGRDYTF. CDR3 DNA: TGTGCCAGCAGTTCCTTAGGTGGGCGGGACTACACCTTC.

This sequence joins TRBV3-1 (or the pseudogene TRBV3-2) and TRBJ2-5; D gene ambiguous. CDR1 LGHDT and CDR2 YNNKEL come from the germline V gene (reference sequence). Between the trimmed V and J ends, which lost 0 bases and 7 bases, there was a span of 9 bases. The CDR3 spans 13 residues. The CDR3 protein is CASSQDSRVTQYF. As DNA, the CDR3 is TGTGCCAGCAGCCAAGACTCCCGTGTGACCCAGTACTTC.

CDR3 loop: CASSSEGDTEAFF. The CDR3 region has the DNA TGTGCCAGCAGCTCAGAGGGGGACACTGAAGCTTTCTTT. The chain recombines TRBV9 with TRBJ1-1; possible D gene TRBD1, 6 bases. The CDR3 totals 13 residues. The germline V and J ends were trimmed by 4 bases and 3 bases, with 10 bases remaining between them. CDR1 and CDR2 (germline): SGDLS, YYNGEE.

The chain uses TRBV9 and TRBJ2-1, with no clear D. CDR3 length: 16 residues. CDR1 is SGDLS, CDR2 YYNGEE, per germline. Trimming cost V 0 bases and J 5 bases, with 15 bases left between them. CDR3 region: CASSVATRDTDNEQFF. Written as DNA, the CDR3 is TGTGCCAGCAGCGTAGCCACCCGAGACACAGACAATGAGCAGTTCTTC.

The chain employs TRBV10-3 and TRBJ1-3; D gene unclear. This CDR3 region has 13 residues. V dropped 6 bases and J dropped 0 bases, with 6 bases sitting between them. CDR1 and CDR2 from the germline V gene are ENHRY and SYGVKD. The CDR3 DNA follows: TGTGCCATCAGGGGAGTCTCTGGAAACACCATATATTTT. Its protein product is CAIRGVSGNTIYF.

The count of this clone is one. CDR3 nucleotide sequence: TGTGCCAGCAGCCCTCCCCCGACTAGTTCCTGGTTGGAGGAGACCCAGTACTTC. It encodes CASSPPPTSSWLEETQYF. The chain is built from TRBV7-2 and TRBJ2-5, with D possibly matching TRBD2 (6 bases). In germline, CDR1 is SGHTA, CDR2 FQGNSA. Trimming pared 5 bases from V and 5 bases from J, leaving 27 bases between. The CDR3 spans 18 residues.

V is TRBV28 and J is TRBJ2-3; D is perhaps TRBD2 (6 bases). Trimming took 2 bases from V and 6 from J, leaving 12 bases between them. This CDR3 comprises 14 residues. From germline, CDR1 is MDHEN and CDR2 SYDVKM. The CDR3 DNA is TGTGCCAGCAGTTTAGGGGGGACTGCCGATACGCAGTATTTT. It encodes CASSLGGTADTQYF.

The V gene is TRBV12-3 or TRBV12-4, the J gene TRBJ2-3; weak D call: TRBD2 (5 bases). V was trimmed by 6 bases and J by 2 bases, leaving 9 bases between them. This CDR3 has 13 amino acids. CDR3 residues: CASRLDYTDTQYF. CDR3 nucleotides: TGTGCCAGCAGACTTGACTACACAGATACGCAGTATTTT.

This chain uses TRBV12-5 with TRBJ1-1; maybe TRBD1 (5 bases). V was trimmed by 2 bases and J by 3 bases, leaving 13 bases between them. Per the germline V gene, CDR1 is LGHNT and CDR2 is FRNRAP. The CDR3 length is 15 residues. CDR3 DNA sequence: TGTGCTAGTGGTTTGCCCAGGATAGGGGACACTGAAGCTTTCTTT. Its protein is CASGLPRIGDTEAFF.

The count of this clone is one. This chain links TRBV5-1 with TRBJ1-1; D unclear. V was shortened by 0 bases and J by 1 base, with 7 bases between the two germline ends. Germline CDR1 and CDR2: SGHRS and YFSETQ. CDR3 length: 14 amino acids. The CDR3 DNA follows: TGCGCCAGCAGCTTGGGACAAGCGAACACTGAAGCTTTCTTT. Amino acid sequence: CASSLGQANTEAFF.

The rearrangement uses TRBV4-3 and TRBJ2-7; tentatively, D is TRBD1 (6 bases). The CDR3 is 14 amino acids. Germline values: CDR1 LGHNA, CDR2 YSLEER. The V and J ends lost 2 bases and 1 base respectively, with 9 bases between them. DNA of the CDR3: TGCGCCAGCAGCCAAATGGACAGTTCCTACGAGCAGTACTTC. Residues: CASSQMDSSYEQYF.

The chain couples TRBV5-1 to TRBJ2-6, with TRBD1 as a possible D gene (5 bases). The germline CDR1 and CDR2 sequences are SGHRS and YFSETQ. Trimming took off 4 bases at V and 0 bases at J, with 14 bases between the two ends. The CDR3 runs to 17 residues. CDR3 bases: TGCGCCAGCAGCGGATCCGGACACAGCTCTGGGGCCAACGTCCTGACTTTC. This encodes CASSGSGHSSGANVLTF.